This T cell receptor (beta chain) was retrieved from a study of T cells in tuberculosis. Clones were read by immunoSEQ multiplex PCR, and TCRdb kept only the in-frame ones, dropping some. Of about 33,000 clones in the sample, roughly nine tenths were seen once. Indicated time point: new active TB diagnosis, blood taken before or within 7 days of starting treatment. The starting material was PBMCs, obtained at tuberculosis diagnosis. This clonotype originated in an adult with tuberculosis.

CDR3 sequence: CASSIPQNTEAFF. CDR3 nucleotides: TGTGCCAGTAGTATCCCACAGAACACTGAAGCTTTCTTT. This chain joins TRBV19 and TRBJ1-1; D not certain. Germline CDR1 and CDR2: LNHDA and SQIVND (reference sequence). V was cut by 3 bases and J by 1 base, with 6 bases left in between. This CDR3 spans 13 amino acids.